These 26 T cell receptor beta chains came from one sample sequenced in a study of vaccination effects on CD4 cells after COVID-19. The antigens these receptors bind are not known. Subsequent to 10 days of culture, CD4+ T cells were isolated. TCRdb's copy holds only in-frame clones and misses some; the assay was immunoSEQ multiplex PCR. Seen here are 50,000 or so clones, approximately 70% observed once, and the top ten hold about 5%. The sample consisted of CD4+ T cells from PBMCs cultured without peptide, taken before COVID-19 vaccination. Receptors were obtained from a human donor who received a COVID-19 vaccine.

The chain carries TRBV27 and TRBJ2-7; TRBD2 agrees at 12 bases. The CDR3 is 13 residues long. Germline CDR1 is MNHEY and CDR2 is SMNVEV (reference sequence). Losses at the gene ends were 8 bases for V and 2 bases for J; bases not matched to a gene: 1. The CDR3 DNA sequence: TGTGCCAGCCGGACTAGCGGGACCTACGAGCAGTACTTC. It encodes CASRTSGTYEQYF.

The chain joins TRBV21-1 to TRBJ2-7; the table's D gene call, TRBD1, was not cross checked with the DNA. TRBV21-1 counts as a pseudogene. The length of the CDR3 is 19 residues. The CDR3 reads CASSKGTRQGVLVSYEQYF. The CDR3 DNA reads TGTGCCAGCAGCAAAGGCACGAGACAGGGTGTGCTTGTATCCTACGAGCAGTACTTC.

This sequence joins TRBV5-4 and TRBJ2-2; TRBD2 agrees at 11 bases. The CDR3 consists of 15 residues. The V gene end was trimmed by 4 bases and the J gene end by 5 bases; junction bases not matched to a gene: 4. Per germline, CDR1 SGHNT and CDR2 YYREEE (reference sequence). CDR3 in amino acids: CASSPRLAGTGELFF. Written as DNA, the CDR3 is TGTGCCAGCAGCCCCAGACTAGCGGGGACCGGGGAGCTGTTTTTT.

The rearrangement links TRBV6-2 or TRBV6-3 to TRBJ2-4; D unclear. This CDR3 has 14 residues. Germline V gene lookup returns CDR1 MNHEY and CDR2 SVGEGT. The germline V and J ends were trimmed by 5 bases and 0 bases, with 8 bases remaining between them. The CDR3 nucleotides read TGTGCCAGCAGTCAGGCGCTAGCCAAAAACATTCAGTACTTC. This sequence encodes CASSQALAKNIQYF.

V and J are TRBV4-1 and TRBJ2-5; 7 bases line up with TRBD1. This CDR3 region has 16 residues. Germline V gives CDR1 MGHRA, CDR2 YSYEKL. The J segment lost 2 bases and the V segment lost 1 base, leaving 7 bases of the junction unmatched. The CDR3 sequence is CASSQARGLGQETQYF. CDR3 in DNA: TGCGCCAGCAGCCAAGCTAGGGGGCTTGGTCAAGAGACCCAGTACTTC.

This chain links TRBV5-3 with TRBJ1-1; the D gene is possibly TRBD1 (6 bases). TRBV5-3 is placed among ORFs of uncertain function. Trimming stripped 8 bases from V and 6 bases from J, with 20 bases between. The CDR3 spans 14 residues. The CDR3 DNA follows: TGTGCCAGCAACTCGGGACAAAAGTGGGCTGAAGCTTTCTTT. It yields the protein CASNSGQKWAEAFF.

The chain links TRBV11-2 to TRBJ1-2; no firm D call. The CDR3 length is 15 residues. Germline CDR1 reads SGHAT; CDR2 reads FQNNGV. Trimming took 0 bases from V and 5 from J, leaving 13 bases between them. The CDR3 DNA follows: TGTGCCAGCAGCTTAGATTCGGGGATACGGTATGGCTACACCTTC. Its translation: CASSLDSGIRYGYTF.

The chain couples TRBV27 to TRBJ2-7, with a weak D call TRBD1 (5 bases). Trimming shortened V by 0 bases and J by 6 bases, and 15 bases separated the two germline ends. CDR1 is MNHEY and CDR2 is SMNVEV in the germline V gene (reference sequence). The CDR3 covers 15 residues. The CDR3 nucleotides are TGTGCCAGCAGTTTATCCCGGCAGGGAAAGGGCGAGCAGTACTTC. Its translation is CASSLSRQGKGEQYF.

The CDR3, as DNA: TGTGCCAGCAGCCAAGTAAGTGAGCAGTTCTTC. It codes for CASSQVSEQFF. The chain uses TRBV3-1 (or the pseudogene TRBV3-2) and TRBJ2-1, with D unresolved. Trimming took 1 base from V and 9 from J, leaving 4 bases between them. The CDR3 runs to 11 residues. Germline CDR1 LGHDT, CDR2 YNNKEL (reference sequence).

This clone appeared a few times. The genes are TRBV7-2 and TRBJ2-1; 7 nucleotides align to TRBD2. In germline, CDR1 is SGHTA, CDR2 FQGNSA. This CDR3 is 12 amino acids long. The V gene end was trimmed by 5 bases and the J gene end by 12 bases; junction bases not matched to a gene: 7. In nucleotides, the CDR3 is TGTGCCAGCAGCACCTCTGGCGGGGGGCAGTTCTTC. This sequence encodes CASSTSGGGQFF. Filled out from reference TRBV7-2 and TRBJ2-1, the complete variable domain reads GAGVSQSPSNKVTEKGKDVELRCDPISGHTALYWYRQSLGQGLEFLIYFQGNSAPDKSGLPSDRFSAERTGGSVSTLTIQRTQQEDSAVYLCASSTSGGGQFFGPGTRLTVL.

The rearrangement links TRBV11-3 to TRBJ2-5; 10 positions agree with TRBD2. Germline-derived CDR1 and CDR2 are SGHNT and YENEEA. The junction had 2 bases not matched to a gene; V was cut back by 5 bases and J by 5 bases. The CDR3 is 13 amino acids. The CDR3 DNA follows: TGTGCCAGCAGCCGGGGACTAGCGGAGACCCAGTACTTC. It encodes CASSRGLAETQYF.

V is TRBV5-6 and J is TRBJ2-2, with 10 nucleotides matching TRBD1. V trimming: 2 bases; J trimming: 5 bases; junction bases outside the gene matches: 6. CDR3 length: 16 amino acids. The germline V gene encodes CDR1 SGHDT and CDR2 YYEEEE. In DNA form, the CDR3 reads TGTGCCAGCAGCTTTAGACAGGGGGCAAGGACCGGGGAGCTGTTTTTT. This encodes CASSFRQGARTGELFF. Drawing the rest from reference TRBV5-6 and TRBJ2-2, the complete variable domain is DAGVTQSPTHLIKTRGQQVTLRCSPKSGHDTVSWYQQALGQGPQFIFQYYEEEERQRGNFPDRFSGHQFPNYSSELNVNALLLGDSALYLCASSFRQGARTGELFFGEGSRLTVL.

This chain connects TRBV6-1 to TRBJ1-1; 9 positions match TRBD1. Germline CDR1 reads MNHNS; CDR2 reads SASEGT. This CDR3 region has 19 residues. The V segment lost 0 bases and the J segment 3 bases; nucleotides outside the gene matches: 14. DNA for the CDR3: TGTGCCAGCAGTGAAGCGAAAAACAGGGGGCCGGGATGGGACACTGAAGCTTTCTTT. This translates into CASSEAKNRGPGWDTEAFF.

Notes on this clone: The junction shows a germline mismatch at one end, possibly a read error. V usage is TRBV7-7 and J usage is TRBJ2-2; 8 bases map to TRBD1. CDR1 is SSHAT, CDR2 FNYEAQ, per germline (reference sequence). The CDR3 sequence is 15 residues long. The CDR3 DNA follows: TGTGCTAGCAGAAAGGGACAGGAGCACACCGGGGAGCTGTTTTTT. This encodes CASRKGQEHTGELFF. Full variable domain (remainder filled in from reference TRBV7-7 and TRBJ2-2): GAGVSQSPRYKVTKRGQDVTLRCDPISSHATLYWYQQALGQGPEFLTYFNYEAQPDKSGLPSDRFSAERPEGSISTLTIQRTEQRDSAMYRCASRKGQEHTGELFFGEGSRLTVL.

The chain links TRBV5-1 to TRBJ2-7; TRBD1 matches 8 bases. This CDR3 has 11 amino acids. Germline CDR1 is SGHRS and CDR2 is YFSETQ. V was pared by 5 bases and J by 12 bases, with 7 bases of the junction left unmatched. The CDR3 region is CASRPQQGGYF. The CDR3 DNA follows: TGCGCCAGCAGGCCCCAACAGGGGGGGTACTTC.

The chain combines TRBV18 with TRBJ2-5; a possible D gene is TRBD1 (6 bases). This CDR3 contains 17 residues. CDR1 KGHSH and CDR2 LQKENI come from the germline V gene. V dropped 3 bases and J dropped 5 bases, with 22 bases sitting between them. CDR3 DNA: TGTGCCAGCTCACCCCCCTCCAGGGGTTTCTTTGTGGAGACCCAGTACTTC. The encoded protein is CASSPPSRGFFVETQYF.

This clone was found a few times. V is TRBV9 and J is TRBJ2-1; 8 bases align to TRBD2. The ends lost 0 bases at V and 5 bases at J; junction bases unmatched: 10. CDR1 and CDR2 (germline): SGDLS, YYNGEE. The CDR3 extends over 17 amino acids. This CDR3 reads CASSVATWAGGHNEQFF. The CDR3 nucleotides read TGTGCCAGCAGCGTAGCTACATGGGCGGGGGGCCACAATGAGCAGTTCTTC.

This clone was seen only a few times. V and J are TRBV6-5 and TRBJ1-5, with 7 bases aligning to TRBD1. Germline CDR1 and CDR2: MNHEY and SVGAGI. The CDR3 covers 15 residues. Trimming took 5 bases from V and 0 from J; bases not matched to a gene: 4. The CDR3: CASSRQGYSNQPQHF. In DNA form, the CDR3 reads TGTGCCAGCAGTAGACAGGGCTATAGCAATCAGCCCCAGCATTTT.

The V gene is TRBV25-1, the J gene TRBJ1-1; 7 bases map to TRBD1. The junction had 2 bases not matched to a gene; V was cut back by 4 bases and J by 0 bases. CDR1 is MGHDK, CDR2 SYGVNS, per germline. The CDR3 extends over 14 amino acids. CDR3 sequence: CASSGGQMNTEAFF. CDR3 nucleotides: TGTGCCAGCAGTGGGGGACAGATGAACACTGAAGCTTTCTTT.

The chain has TRBV27 and TRBJ1-2, with D hard to call. The CDR3 has 15 residues. With 3 bases removed from V and 4 bases from J, the gap between germline ends came to 15 bases. CDR1 and CDR2 from the germline V gene are MNHEY and SMNVEV (reference sequence). CDR3 residues: CASSFLFPQVYGYTF. CDR3 nucleotides: TGTGCCAGCAGTTTTTTATTCCCGCAGGTCTATGGCTACACCTTC.

V usage is TRBV4-2 and J usage is TRBJ1-2, with D possibly matching TRBD1 (6 bases). Germline V CDR1 and CDR2: LGHNA, YNFKEQ. V dropped 0 bases and J dropped 7 bases, with 21 bases sitting between them. The CDR3 has 17 residues. The CDR3 DNA sequence: TGTGCCAGCAGCCAAGATTCGGCGGGACGAAGGGGGAGTGGCTACACCTTC. This translates into CASSQDSAGRRGSGYTF.

Written as DNA, the CDR3 is TGTGCCAGCGGGGGATCGGACAGTGGCTACACCTTC. Its protein product is CASGGSDSGYTF. The chain uses TRBV28 and TRBJ1-2, with D perhaps matching TRBD1 (6 bases). The CDR3 spans 12 residues. Germline CDR1 MDHEN, CDR2 SYDVKM. With 8 bases removed from V and 7 bases from J, the gap between germline ends came to 14 bases.

The J gene is TRBJ1-4, the V gene TRBV2; maybe TRBD1 (6 bases). Looked up from germline, CDR1 is SNHLY and CDR2 is FYNNEI. Trimming took off 7 bases at V and 8 bases at J, with 17 bases between the two ends. The CDR3 is 14 residues long. This CDR3 is CASNRRGEGEKLFF. The CDR3 region has the DNA TGTGCCAGCAACCGGAGGGGGGAAGGGGAAAAACTGTTTTTT.

This sequence joins TRBV29-1 and TRBJ1-1, with 11 bases lining up with TRBD1. The CDR3 covers 14 residues. V shed 5 bases and J 5 bases; nucleotides not matched to a gene: 7. Germline V gives CDR1 SQVTM, CDR2 ANQGSEA. The CDR3 sequence is CSVRDRGRNTEAFF. As DNA, the CDR3 is TGCAGCGTTCGGGACAGGGGGAGGAATACTGAAGCTTTCTTT.

The genes are TRBV5-6 and TRBJ1-2; TRBD1 aligns across 9 bases. The V and J ends lost 5 bases and 7 bases, in that order; junction bases with no gene match: 9. The length of the CDR3 is 14 residues. CDR1 SGHDT and CDR2 YYEEEE come from the germline V gene. CDR3 residues: CASRNTGGAGGYTF. CDR3 in DNA: TGTGCCAGCAGGAACACAGGGGGCGCCGGTGGCTACACCTTC.

The chain uses TRBV5-6 and TRBJ1-2; no clear D. The germline CDR1 and CDR2 sequences are SGHDT and YYEEEE. Trimming took off 3 bases at V and 5 bases at J, with 17 bases between the two ends. The CDR3 extends over 15 amino acids. CDR3 nucleotides: TGTGCCAGCAGCTCGGCCAGTCAAGGGTCATATGGCTACACCTTC. Translation: CASSSASQGSYGYTF. Supplemented by reference TRBV5-6 and TRBJ1-2, the full variable domain reads DAGVTQSPTHLIKTRGQQVTLRCSPKSGHDTVSWYQQALGQGPQFIFQYYEEEERQRGNFPDRFSGHQFPNYSSELNVNALLLGDSALYLCASSSASQGSYGYTFGSGTRLTVV.